This TCR beta chain was captured in a study of blood T cell repertoires in COVID-19. After removal of 4 bases from V and 3 bases from J, the junction contained 5 bases not matched to a gene. CDR1 LGHDT and CDR2 YNNKEL come from the germline V gene (reference sequence). There are 15 residues in the CDR3. TCRdb's copy holds only in-frame clones and misses some; the assay was immunoSEQ multiplex PCR. The sample holds approximately 170,000 clones; around four fifths are singletons and the top ten take more than 12%. The source of this sequence is a woman in her sixties or seventies with COVID-19, enrolled during active disease. This chain joins TRBV3-1 (or the pseudogene TRBV3-2) and TRBJ2-7; 11 bases fit TRBD1. The sequencing input was peripheral blood. The CDR3 reads CASSLSGTGGYEQYF. The CDR3 DNA reads TGTGCCAGCAGCCTATCCGGGACAGGGGGCTACGAGCAGTACTTC.